One and the same sample provided the 17 T cell receptor beta chains below, sequenced in a study of CD8 T cells in Susac syndrome. RNA was extracted with the RNeasy kit, and a quantity of roughly 0.5 to 1 ug was reverse transcribed using random hexamers. TCRdb re-called the immunoSEQ multiplex PCR reads through MiXCR, storing one row per CDR3 protein. The sample carries some 110,000 distinct CDR3 sequences, 90% to 95% recorded once. Source material: CD8+ T cells from PBMCs. The receptors come from a human donor with Susac syndrome.

This chain links TRBV12-3 or TRBV12-4 with TRBJ2-7, with no clear D. The V gene lost 2 bases and the J gene lost 3 bases, with 8 bases spanning the gap. The CDR3 sequence is 13 residues long. The CDR3: CASSLLLGYEQYF. In DNA form, the CDR3 reads TGTGCCAGCAGTTTATTATTGGGCTACGAGCAGTACTTC.

The chain links TRBV7-6 to TRBJ2-1; D ambiguous. The CDR3 runs to 14 residues. Germline V CDR1 and CDR2: SGHVS, FNYEAQ. V lost 4 bases, J lost 5 bases, and 12 bases lay in between. In nucleotides, the CDR3 is TGTGCCAGCAGCTACAGCCTCGTGCACAATGAGCAGTTCTTC. It translates to CASSYSLVHNEQFF.

The rearrangement uses TRBV9 and TRBJ2-7, with 10 nucleotides matching TRBD1. V was clipped by 2 bases and J by 0 bases; unmatched bases: 2. In germline, CDR1 is SGDLS, CDR2 YYNGEE. There are 15 residues in the CDR3. The CDR3 is CASSVDRGPSYEQYF. The CDR3 DNA reads TGTGCCAGCAGCGTTGACAGGGGGCCCTCCTACGAGCAGTACTTC.

The chain employs TRBV6-4 and TRBJ2-1; D is uncertain. Germline CDR1 reads MRHNA; CDR2 reads SNTAGT. V was shortened by 3 bases and J by 0 bases, with 6 bases between the two germline ends. The CDR3 has 14 amino acids. As DNA, the CDR3 is TGTGCCAGCAGTGAAGGCAGCTCCTACAATGAGCAGTTCTTC. This encodes CASSEGSSYNEQFF.

The V gene is TRBV4-3, the J gene TRBJ2-1, with D perhaps TRBD1 or TRBD2 (5 bases each). CDR1 and CDR2 (germline): LGHNA, YSLEER. The CDR3 consists of 14 residues. Trimming shortened V by 4 bases and J by 2 bases, and 9 bases separated the two germline ends. DNA for the CDR3: TGCGCCAGCAGCCGGGACCCTACCTACAATGAGCAGTTCTTC. This translates into CASSRDPTYNEQFF.

The rearrangement uses TRBV18 and TRBJ2-3; D is ambiguous. Trimming shortened V by 0 bases and J by 4 bases, and 8 bases separated the two germline ends. The germline gives CDR1 KGHSH, CDR2 LQKENI. The CDR3 totals 14 residues. The CDR3 sequence: CASSPPSGSDTQYF. The CDR3 DNA reads TGTGCCAGCTCACCACCATCGGGCTCAGATACGCAGTATTTT.

The rearrangement links TRBV20-1 to TRBJ2-3; weak D call: TRBD2 (5 bases). Germline V lookup: CDR1 DFQATT, CDR2 SNEGSKA (reference sequence). The CDR3 contains 16 residues. V was trimmed by 5 bases and J by 0 bases, leaving 18 bases between them. For the CDR3, the DNA is TGCAGTGCTGACCTAGCTTATTTCTCTAGCACAGATACGCAGTATTTT. Encoded protein: CSADLAYFSSTDTQYF.

The chain combines TRBV7-6 with TRBJ2-5; possible D gene TRBD2, 5 bases. The CDR3 covers 13 residues. The ends were cut back, 5 bases at V and 5 bases at J, with 12 bases in the middle. Germline V gene data show CDR1 as SGHVS and CDR2 as FNYEAQ. In nucleotides, the CDR3 is TGTGCCAGCAGCCCGAGTTCGGGGGAGACCCAGTACTTC. The encoded protein is CASSPSSGETQYF.

CDR3 nucleotides: TGCAGTGCCTGGACAGGCGGTGAGCAGTTCTTC. This gives the protein CSAWTGGEQFF. The chain recombines TRBV20-1 with TRBJ2-1; 7 nucleotides match TRBD1. This CDR3 region has 11 residues. Germline CDR1 and CDR2: DFQATT and SNEGSKA (reference sequence). V trimming: 6 bases; J trimming: 9 bases; junction bases outside the gene matches: 5.

This chain uses TRBV19 with TRBJ2-3; D not certain. The CDR3 loop spans 15 amino acids. V gave up 5 bases and J gave up 2 bases, with 14 bases separating them. Germline V gene sequence: CDR1 LNHDA, CDR2 SQIVND (reference sequence). The DNA for the CDR3 is TGTGCCAGTAGTGCCCGCGCGACAAACACAGATACGCAGTATTTT. Encoded protein: CASSARATNTDTQYF.

This chain links TRBV6-5 with TRBJ1-2; D gene ambiguous. CDR3 length equals 14 residues. Germline loops: CDR1 MNHEY, CDR2 SVGAGI. With 2 bases removed from V and 4 bases from J, the gap between germline ends came to 11 bases. CDR3 coding DNA: TGTGCCAGCAGTTACACAGAGACCGGCTATGGCTACACCTTC. It translates to CASSYTETGYGYTF.

This clonotype was recorded once. This chain uses TRBV7-2 with TRBJ2-5; 10 bases fit TRBD2. This CDR3 region has 17 residues. The V gene end was trimmed by 5 bases and the J gene end by 7 bases; junction bases not matched to a gene: 16. CDR1 SGHTA and CDR2 FQGNSA come from the germline V gene. CDR3 region: CASSIRSSGGPVGTQYF. CDR3 DNA: TGTGCCAGCAGCATAAGATCTAGCGGGGGCCCCGTTGGGACCCAGTACTTC. Filled out from reference TRBV7-2 and TRBJ2-5, the complete variable domain reads GAGVSQSPSNKVTEKGKDVELRCDPISGHTALYWYRQSLGQGLEFLIYFQGNSAPDKSGLPSDRFSAERTGGSVSTLTIQRTQQEDSAVYLCASSIRSSGGPVGTQYFGPGTRLLVL.

V gene TRBV18 combines with J gene TRBJ2-1, with 7 nucleotides matching TRBD2. Germline trimming cut 4 bases from V and 5 bases from J; bases unmatched to any gene: 5. The CDR3 extends over 14 amino acids. CDR1 is KGHSH, CDR2 LQKENI, per germline. The DNA of the CDR3 is TGTGCCAGCTCACTTCCAGGGAGGGACAATGAGCAGTTCTTC. Its translation is CASSLPGRDNEQFF. The full variable domain, in which reference TRBV18 and TRBJ2-1 provide the parts outside the CDR3, is NAGVMQNPRHLVRRRGQEARLRCSPMKGHSHVYWYRQLPEEGLKFMVYLQKENIIDESGMPKERFSAEFPKEGPSILRIQQVVRGDSAAYFCASSLPGRDNEQFFGPGTRLTVL.

The V and J genes are TRBV12-5 and TRBJ2-5, with D maybe TRBD2 (7 bases). Germline V gene lookup returns CDR1 LGHNT and CDR2 FRNRAP. Between the trimmed V and J ends, which lost 0 bases and 5 bases, there was a span of 19 bases. This CDR3 spans 17 amino acids. CDR3 sequence reads: CASGLVRLGGAEETQYF. As DNA, the CDR3 is TGTGCTAGTGGTTTGGTACGCTTAGGGGGGGCGGAGGAGACCCAGTACTTC.

The CDR3 DNA sequence: TGTGCCAGCACCTCTTCTGGCGAGCAGTACTTC. Amino acid sequence: CASTSSGEQYF. The chain is built from TRBV2 and TRBJ2-7, with D unresolved. Looked up from germline, CDR1 is SNHLY and CDR2 is FYNNEI. The CDR3 is made up of 11 amino acids. V gave up 7 bases and J gave up 6 bases, with 10 bases separating them.

V and J are TRBV7-9 and TRBJ1-1, with unresolved D. The CDR3 consists of 16 residues. CDR1 SEHNR and CDR2 FQNEAQ come from the germline V gene (reference sequence). V lost 1 base and J lost 0, with 12 bases in between. The CDR3 DNA is TGTGCCAGCAGCTTAGGAGGGATGATGGTGAACACTGAAGCTTTCTTT. Protein product: CASSLGGMMVNTEAFF.

J is TRBJ2-3 and V is TRBV4-1; 7 positions match TRBD2. There are 17 residues in the CDR3. V shed 1 base, J shed 2 bases, and the junction held 9 bases outside the gene matches. Germline CDR1 reads MGHRA; CDR2 reads YSYEKL. The CDR3 is CASSQGSSGLDTDTQYF. The CDR3, as DNA: TGCGCCAGCAGCCAAGGGTCTAGCGGACTAGACACAGATACGCAGTATTTT.